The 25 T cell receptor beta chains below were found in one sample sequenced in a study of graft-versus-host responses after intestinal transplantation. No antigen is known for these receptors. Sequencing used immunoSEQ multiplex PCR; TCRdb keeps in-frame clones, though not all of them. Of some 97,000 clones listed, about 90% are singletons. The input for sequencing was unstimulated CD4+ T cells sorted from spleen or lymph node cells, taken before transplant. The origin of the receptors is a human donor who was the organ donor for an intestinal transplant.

The CDR3 reads CASKRTENTGELFF. CDR3 sequence (DNA): TGCGCCAGCAAGAGGACCGAAAACACCGGGGAGCTGTTTTTT. The chain uses TRBV5-1 and TRBJ2-2, with D hard to call. CDR1 and CDR2 from the germline V gene are SGHRS and YFSETQ. This CDR3 is 14 amino acids long. The ends were cut back, 6 bases at V and 2 bases at J, with 11 bases in the middle.

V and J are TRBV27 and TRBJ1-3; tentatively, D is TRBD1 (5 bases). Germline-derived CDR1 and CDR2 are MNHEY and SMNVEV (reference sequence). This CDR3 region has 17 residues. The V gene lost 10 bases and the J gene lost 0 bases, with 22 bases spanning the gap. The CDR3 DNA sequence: TGTGCCACCAGGGAGGGGACGGTGAAAAACTCTGGAAACACCATATATTTT. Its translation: CATREGTVKNSGNTIYF.

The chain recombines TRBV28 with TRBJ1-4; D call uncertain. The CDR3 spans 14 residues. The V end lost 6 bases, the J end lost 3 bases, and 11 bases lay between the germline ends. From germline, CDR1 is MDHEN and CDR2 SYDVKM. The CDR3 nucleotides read TGTGCCAGCAGCTCTGGCGGACCTAATGAAAAACTGTTTTTT. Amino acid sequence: CASSSGGPNEKLFF.

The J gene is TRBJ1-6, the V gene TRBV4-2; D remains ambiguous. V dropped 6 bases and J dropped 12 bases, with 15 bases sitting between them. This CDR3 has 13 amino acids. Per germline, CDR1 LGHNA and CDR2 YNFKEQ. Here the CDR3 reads CASSTEVFEPLHF. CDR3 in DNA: TGTGCCAGCAGTACGGAGGTTTTCGAACCCCTCCACTTT.

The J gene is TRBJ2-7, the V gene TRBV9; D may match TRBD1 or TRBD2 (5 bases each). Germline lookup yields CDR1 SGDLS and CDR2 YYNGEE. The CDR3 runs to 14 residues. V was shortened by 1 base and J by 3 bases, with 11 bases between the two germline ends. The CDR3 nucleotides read TGTGCCAGCAGCGTAAGTTGGGGGAGCTACGAGCAGTACTTC. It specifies CASSVSWGSYEQYF.

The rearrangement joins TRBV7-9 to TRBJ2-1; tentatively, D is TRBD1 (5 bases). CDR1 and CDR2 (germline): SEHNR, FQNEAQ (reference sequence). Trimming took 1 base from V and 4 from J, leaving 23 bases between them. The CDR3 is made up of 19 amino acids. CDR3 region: CASSLGQGQTHQSYNEQFF. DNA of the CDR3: TGTGCCAGCAGCTTAGGTCAGGGTCAGACCCATCAGTCATACAATGAGCAGTTCTTC.

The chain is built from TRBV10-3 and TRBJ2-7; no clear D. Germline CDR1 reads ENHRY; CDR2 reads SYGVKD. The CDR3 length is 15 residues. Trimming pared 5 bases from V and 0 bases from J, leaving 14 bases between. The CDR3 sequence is CAISSAAASSYEQYF. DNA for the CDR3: TGTGCCATCAGTAGTGCGGCAGCTAGCTCCTACGAGCAGTACTTC.

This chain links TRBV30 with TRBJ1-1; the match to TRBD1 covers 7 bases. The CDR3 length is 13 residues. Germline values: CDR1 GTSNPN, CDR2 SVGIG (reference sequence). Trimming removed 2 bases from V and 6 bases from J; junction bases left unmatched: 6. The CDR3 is CAWSPTGSSEAFF. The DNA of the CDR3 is TGTGCCTGGAGTCCGACAGGGAGCTCTGAAGCTTTCTTT.

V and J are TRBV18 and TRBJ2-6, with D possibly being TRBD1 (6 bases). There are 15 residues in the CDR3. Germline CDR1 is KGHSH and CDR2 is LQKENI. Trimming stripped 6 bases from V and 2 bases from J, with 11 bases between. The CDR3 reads CASSATGTGANVLTF. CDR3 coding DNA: TGTGCCAGCTCCGCCACAGGGACTGGGGCCAACGTCCTGACTTTC.

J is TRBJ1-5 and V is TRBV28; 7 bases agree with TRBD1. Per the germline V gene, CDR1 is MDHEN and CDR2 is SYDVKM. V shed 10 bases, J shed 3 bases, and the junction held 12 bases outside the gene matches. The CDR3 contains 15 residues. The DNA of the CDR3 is TGTGCCACCTCCGTTTCAGGGGGAAACAATCAGCCCCAGCATTTT. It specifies CATSVSGGNNQPQHF.

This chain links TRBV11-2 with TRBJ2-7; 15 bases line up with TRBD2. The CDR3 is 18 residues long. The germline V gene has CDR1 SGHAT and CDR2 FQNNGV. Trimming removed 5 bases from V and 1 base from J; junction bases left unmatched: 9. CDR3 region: CASSPGGLAGGWSYEQYF. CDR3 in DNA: TGTGCCAGCAGCCCGGGGGGACTAGCGGGGGGATGGTCCTACGAGCAGTACTTC.

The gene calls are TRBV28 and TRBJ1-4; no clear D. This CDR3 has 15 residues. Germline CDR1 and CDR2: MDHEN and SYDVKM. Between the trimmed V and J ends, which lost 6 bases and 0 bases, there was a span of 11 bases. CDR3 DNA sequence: TGTGCCAGCAGCCTTTTATTAGCAACTAATGAAAAACTGTTTTTT. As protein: CASSLLLATNEKLFF.

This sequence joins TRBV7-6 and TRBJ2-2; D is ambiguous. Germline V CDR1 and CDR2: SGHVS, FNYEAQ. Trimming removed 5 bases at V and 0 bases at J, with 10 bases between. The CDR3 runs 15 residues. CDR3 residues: CASSRFPTNTGELFF. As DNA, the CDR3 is TGTGCCAGCAGCCGCTTCCCTACGAACACCGGGGAGCTGTTTTTT.

Here the CDR3 reads CASSLERPPQHF. The CDR3 DNA sequence: TGTGCCAGCAGCTTAGAGAGACCGCCCCAGCATTTT. The chain uses TRBV7-9 and TRBJ1-5; D call uncertain. CDR3 size: 12 residues. Germline-derived CDR1 and CDR2 are SEHNR and FQNEAQ (reference sequence). Trimming removed 1 base from V and 9 bases from J, with 7 bases in between.

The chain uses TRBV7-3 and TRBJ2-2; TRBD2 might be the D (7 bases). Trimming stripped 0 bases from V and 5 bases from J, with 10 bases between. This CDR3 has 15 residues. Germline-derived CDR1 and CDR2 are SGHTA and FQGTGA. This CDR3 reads CASSLTGGLTGELFF. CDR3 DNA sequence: TGTGCCAGCAGCTTAACGGGGGGGCTGACCGGGGAGCTGTTTTTT. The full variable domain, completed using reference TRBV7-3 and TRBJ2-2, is GAGVSQTPSNKVTEKGKYVELRCDPISGHTALYWYRQSLGQGPEFLIYFQGTGAADDSGLPNDRFFAVRPEGSVSTLKIQRTERGDSAVYLCASSLTGGLTGELFFGEGSRLTVL.

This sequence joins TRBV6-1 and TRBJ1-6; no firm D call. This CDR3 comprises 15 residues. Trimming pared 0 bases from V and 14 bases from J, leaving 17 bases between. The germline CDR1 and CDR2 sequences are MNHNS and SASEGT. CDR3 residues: CASSEARGTSRALHF. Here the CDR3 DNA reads TGTGCCAGCAGTGAAGCGCGGGGTACTTCCCGGGCCCTCCACTTT.

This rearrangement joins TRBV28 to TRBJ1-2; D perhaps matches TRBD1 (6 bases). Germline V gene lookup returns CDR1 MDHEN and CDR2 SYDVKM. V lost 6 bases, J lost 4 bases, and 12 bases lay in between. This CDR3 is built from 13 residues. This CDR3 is CASRPTGIYGYTF. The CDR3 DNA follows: TGTGCCAGCAGACCTACAGGGATCTATGGCTACACCTTC.

CDR3 in amino acids: CASSFPPDTEAFF. The CDR3 DNA follows: TGTGCCAGCAGTTTTCCTCCCGACACTGAAGCTTTCTTT. The chain uses TRBV28 and TRBJ1-1; D gene ambiguous. CDR3 size: 13 residues. Germline CDR1 is MDHEN and CDR2 is SYDVKM. The V end lost 3 bases, the J end lost 3 bases, and 8 bases lay between the germline ends.

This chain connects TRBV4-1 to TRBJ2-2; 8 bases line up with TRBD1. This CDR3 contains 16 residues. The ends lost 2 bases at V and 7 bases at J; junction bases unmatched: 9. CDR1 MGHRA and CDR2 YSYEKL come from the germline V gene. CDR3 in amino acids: CASSQPDRGGGGELFF. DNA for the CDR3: TGCGCCAGCAGCCAACCTGACAGGGGCGGCGGCGGGGAGCTGTTTTTT.

CDR3 DNA sequence: TGTGCCAGTAGTATCGGGTTCTCCGAGCAGTACTTC. Translated: CASSIGFSEQYF. The chain has TRBV19 and TRBJ2-7; D uncertain. The length of the CDR3 is 12 residues. Germline loops: CDR1 LNHDA, CDR2 SQIVND (reference sequence). V was cut by 3 bases and J by 6 bases, with 9 bases left in between. Variable domain in full (rest from reference TRBV19 and TRBJ2-7): DGGITQSPKYLFRKEGQNVTLSCEQNLNHDAMYWYRQDPGQGLRLIYYSQIVNDFQKGDIAEGYSVSREKKESFPLTVTSAQKNPTAFYLCASSIGFSEQYFGPGTRLTVT.

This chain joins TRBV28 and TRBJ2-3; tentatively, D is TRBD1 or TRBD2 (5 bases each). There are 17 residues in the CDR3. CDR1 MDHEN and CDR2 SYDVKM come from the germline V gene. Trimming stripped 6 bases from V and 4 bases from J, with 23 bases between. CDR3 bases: TGTGCCAGCAGCTCCAGAGGGACCAGAAGACATTCAGATACGCAGTATTTT. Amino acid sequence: CASSSRGTRRHSDTQYF. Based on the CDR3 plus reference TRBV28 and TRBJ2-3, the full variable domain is DVKVTQSSRYLVKRTGEKVFLECVQDMDHENMFWYRQDPGLGLRLIYFSYDVKMKEKGDIPEGYSVSREKKERFSLILESASTNQTSMYLCASSSRGTRRHSDTQYFGPGTRLTVL.

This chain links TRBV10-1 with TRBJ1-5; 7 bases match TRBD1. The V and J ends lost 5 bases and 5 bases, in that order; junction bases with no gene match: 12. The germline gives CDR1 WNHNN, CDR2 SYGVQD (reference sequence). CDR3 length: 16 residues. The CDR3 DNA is TGCGCCAGCAGTTGCCGGGACAGTGAAACATATCAGCCCCAGCATTTT. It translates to CASSCRDSETYQPQHF.

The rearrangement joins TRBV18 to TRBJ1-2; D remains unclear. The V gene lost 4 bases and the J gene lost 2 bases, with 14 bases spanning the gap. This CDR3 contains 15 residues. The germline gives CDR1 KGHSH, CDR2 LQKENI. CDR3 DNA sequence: TGTGCCAGCTCACTGGGGTCGGGGATGAACTATGGCTACACCTTC. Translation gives CASSLGSGMNYGYTF.

The CDR3 region is CASSQDLRTGELFF. The CDR3 region has the DNA TGTGCCAGCAGCCAAGATTTAAGGACCGGGGAGCTGTTTTTT. The V gene is TRBV14, the J gene TRBJ2-2; D is undetermined. Germline V CDR1 and CDR2: SGHDN, FVKESK. V was pared by 0 bases and J by 5 bases, with 7 bases between. The CDR3 sequence is 14 residues long.

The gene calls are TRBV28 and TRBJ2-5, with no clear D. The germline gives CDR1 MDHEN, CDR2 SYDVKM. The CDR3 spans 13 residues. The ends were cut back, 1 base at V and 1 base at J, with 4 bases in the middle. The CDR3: CASSLFAQETQYF. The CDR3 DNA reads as TGTGCCAGCAGTTTATTCGCCCAAGAGACCCAGTACTTC.